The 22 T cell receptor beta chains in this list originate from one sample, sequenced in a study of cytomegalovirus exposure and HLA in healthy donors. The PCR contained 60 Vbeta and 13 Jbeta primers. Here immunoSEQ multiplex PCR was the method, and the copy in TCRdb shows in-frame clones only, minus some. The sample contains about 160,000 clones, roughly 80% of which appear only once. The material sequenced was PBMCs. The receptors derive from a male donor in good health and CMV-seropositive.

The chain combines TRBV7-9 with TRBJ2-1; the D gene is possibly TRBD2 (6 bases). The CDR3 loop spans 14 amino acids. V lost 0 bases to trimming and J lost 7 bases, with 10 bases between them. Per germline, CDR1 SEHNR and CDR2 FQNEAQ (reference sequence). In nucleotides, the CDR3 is TGTGCCAGCAGCTTAGCGGCGGGAAGGAATGAGCAGTTCTTC. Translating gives CASSLAAGRNEQFF. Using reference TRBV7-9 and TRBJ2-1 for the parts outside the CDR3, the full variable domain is DTGVSQNPRHKITKRGQNVTFRCDPISEHNRLYWYRQTLGQGPEFLTYFQNEAQLEKSRLLSDRFSAERPKGSFSTLEIQRTEQGDSAMYLCASSLAAGRNEQFFGPGTRLTVL.

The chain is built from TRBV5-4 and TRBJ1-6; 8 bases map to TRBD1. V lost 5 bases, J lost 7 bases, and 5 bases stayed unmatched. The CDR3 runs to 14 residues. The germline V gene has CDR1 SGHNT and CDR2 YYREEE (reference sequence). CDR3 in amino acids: CASRPDRGNSPLHF. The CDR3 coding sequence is TGTGCCAGCAGACCAGACAGGGGCAATTCACCCCTCCACTTT.

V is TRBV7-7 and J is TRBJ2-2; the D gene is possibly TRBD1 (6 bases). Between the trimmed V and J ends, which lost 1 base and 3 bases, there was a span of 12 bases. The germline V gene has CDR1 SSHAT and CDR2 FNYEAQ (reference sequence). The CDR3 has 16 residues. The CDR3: CASSLEGTFYTGELFF. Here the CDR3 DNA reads TGTGCCAGCAGCTTAGAAGGGACATTTTACACCGGGGAGCTGTTTTTT. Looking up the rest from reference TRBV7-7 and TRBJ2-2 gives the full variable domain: GAGVSQSPRYKVTKRGQDVTLRCDPISSHATLYWYQQALGQGPEFLTYFNYEAQPDKSGLPSDRFSAERPEGSISTLTIQRTEQRDSAMYRCASSLEGTFYTGELFFGEGSRLTVL.

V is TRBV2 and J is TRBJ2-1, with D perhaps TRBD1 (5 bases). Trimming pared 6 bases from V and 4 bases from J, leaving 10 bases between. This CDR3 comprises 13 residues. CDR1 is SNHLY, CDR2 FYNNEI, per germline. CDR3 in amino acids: CASSRQTYNEQFF. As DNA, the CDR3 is TGTGCCAGCAGCCGACAGACTTACAATGAGCAGTTCTTC.

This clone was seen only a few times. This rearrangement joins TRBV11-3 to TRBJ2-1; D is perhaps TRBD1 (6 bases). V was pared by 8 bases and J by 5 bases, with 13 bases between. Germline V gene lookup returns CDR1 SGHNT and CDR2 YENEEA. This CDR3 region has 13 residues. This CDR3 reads CASSRTVDNEQFF. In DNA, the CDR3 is TGTGCCAGCTCCCGGACAGTTGACAATGAGCAGTTCTTC.

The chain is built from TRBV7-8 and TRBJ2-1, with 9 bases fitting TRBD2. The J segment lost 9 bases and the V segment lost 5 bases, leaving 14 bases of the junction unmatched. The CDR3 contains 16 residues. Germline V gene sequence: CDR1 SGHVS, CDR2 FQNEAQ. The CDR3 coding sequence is TGTGCCAGCAGCACCCGGGGGGCCAGCGGGAGGTCTGAGCAGTTCTTC. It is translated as CASSTRGASGRSEQFF.

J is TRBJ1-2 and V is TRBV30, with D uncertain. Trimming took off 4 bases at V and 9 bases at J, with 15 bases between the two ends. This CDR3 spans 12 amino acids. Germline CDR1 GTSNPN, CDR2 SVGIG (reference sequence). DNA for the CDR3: TGTGCCTGGACCTCCTCCCGAACTAGCTACACCTTC. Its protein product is CAWTSSRTSYTF. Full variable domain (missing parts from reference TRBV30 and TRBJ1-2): SQTIHQWPATLVQPVGSPLSLECTVEGTSNPNLYWYRQAAGRGLQLLFYSVGIGQISSEVPQNLSASRPQDRQFILSSKKLLLSDSGFYLCAWTSSRTSYTFGSGTRLTVV.

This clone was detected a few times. The CDR3 loop reads CASSGQAFYEQYF. In DNA form, the CDR3 reads TGTGCCAGTAGTGGACAGGCCTTCTACGAGCAGTACTTC. The V call is TRBV19, the J call TRBJ2-7, with TRBD1 identical over 7 bases. J lost 3 bases, V lost 5 bases, and 4 bases had no gene match. CDR3 length: 13 residues. In germline, CDR1 is LNHDA, CDR2 SQIVND (reference sequence). The entire variable domain, with the rest obtained from reference TRBV19 and TRBJ2-7, is as follows: DGGITQSPKYLFRKEGQNVTLSCEQNLNHDAMYWYRQDPGQGLRLIYYSQIVNDFQKGDIAEGYSVSREKKESFPLTVTSAQKNPTAFYLCASSGQAFYEQYFGPGTRLTVT.

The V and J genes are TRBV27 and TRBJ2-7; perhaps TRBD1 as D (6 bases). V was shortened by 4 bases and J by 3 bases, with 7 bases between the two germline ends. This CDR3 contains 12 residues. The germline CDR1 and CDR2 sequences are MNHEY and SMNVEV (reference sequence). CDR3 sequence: CASSSDSYEQYF. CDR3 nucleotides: TGTGCCAGCAGTTCGGACAGCTACGAGCAGTACTTC.

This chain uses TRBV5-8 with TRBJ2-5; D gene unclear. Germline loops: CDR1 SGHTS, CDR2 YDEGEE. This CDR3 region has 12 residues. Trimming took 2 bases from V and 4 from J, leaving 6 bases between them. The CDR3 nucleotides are TGTGCCAGCAGCTTTAACGGAGAGACCCAGTACTTC. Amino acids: CASSFNGETQYF. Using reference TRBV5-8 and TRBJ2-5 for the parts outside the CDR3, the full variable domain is EAGVTQSPTHLIKTRGQQATLRCSPISGHTSVYWYQQALGLGLQFLLWYDEGEERNRGNFPPRFSGRQFPNYSSELNVNALELEDSALYLCASSFNGETQYFGPGTRLLVL.

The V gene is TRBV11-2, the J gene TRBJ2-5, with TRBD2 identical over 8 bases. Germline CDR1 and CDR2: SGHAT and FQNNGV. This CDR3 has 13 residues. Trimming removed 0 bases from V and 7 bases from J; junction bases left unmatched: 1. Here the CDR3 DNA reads TGTGCCAGCAGCTTAGATGCGGGGGGGACCCAGTACTTC. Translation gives CASSLDAGGTQYF.

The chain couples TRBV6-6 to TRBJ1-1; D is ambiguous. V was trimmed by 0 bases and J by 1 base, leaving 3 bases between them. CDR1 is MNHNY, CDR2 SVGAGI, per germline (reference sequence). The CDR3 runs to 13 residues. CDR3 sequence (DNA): TGTGCCAGCAGTTACTCCCGGAACACTGAAGCTTTCTTT. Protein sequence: CASSYSRNTEAFF.

The CDR3 sequence is CASSPDSRVSTDTQYF. The CDR3 nucleotides are TGTGCCAGCTCACCAGATAGCAGAGTTAGCACAGATACGCAGTATTTT. The V and J genes are TRBV18 and TRBJ2-3; unclear D gene. The germline CDR1 and CDR2 sequences are KGHSH and LQKENI. Between the trimmed V and J ends, which lost 2 bases and 0 bases, there was a span of 12 bases. CDR3 length: 16 residues.

CDR3 sequence reads: CASSLSAQIYGYTF. As DNA, the CDR3 is TGCGCCAGCAGCTTATCCGCACAAATCTATGGCTACACCTTC. The rearrangement joins TRBV5-1 to TRBJ1-2; D gene unclear. The CDR3 loop spans 14 amino acids. Trimming pared 2 bases from V and 4 bases from J, leaving 12 bases between. Germline CDR1 is SGHRS and CDR2 is YFSETQ. The full variable domain, completed using reference TRBV5-1 and TRBJ1-2, is KAGVTQTPRYLIKTRGQQVTLSCSPISGHRSVSWYQQTPGQGLQFLFEYFSETQRNKGNFPGRFSGRQFSNSRSEMNVSTLELGDSALYLCASSLSAQIYGYTFGSGTRLTVV.

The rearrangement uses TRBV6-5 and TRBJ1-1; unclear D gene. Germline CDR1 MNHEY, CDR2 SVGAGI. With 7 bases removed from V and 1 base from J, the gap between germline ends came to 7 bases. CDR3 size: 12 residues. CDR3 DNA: TGTGCCAGCACCCGGGGGAACACTGAAGCTTTCTTT. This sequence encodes CASTRGNTEAFF.

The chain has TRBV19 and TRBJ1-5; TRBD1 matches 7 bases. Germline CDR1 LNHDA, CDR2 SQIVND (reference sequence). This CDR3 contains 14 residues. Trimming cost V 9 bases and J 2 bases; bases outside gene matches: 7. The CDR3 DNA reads TGTGCCAGCACCGTCGGGACAGGCAATCAGCCCCAGCATTTT. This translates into CASTVGTGNQPQHF.

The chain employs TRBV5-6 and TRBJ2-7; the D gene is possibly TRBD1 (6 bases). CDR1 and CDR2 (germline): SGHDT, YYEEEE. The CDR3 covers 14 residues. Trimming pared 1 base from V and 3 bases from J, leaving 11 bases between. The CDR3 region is CASSLRGINYEQYF. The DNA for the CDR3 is TGTGCCAGCAGCTTGAGGGGGATTAACTACGAGCAGTACTTC. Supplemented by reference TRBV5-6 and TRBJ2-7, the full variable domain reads DAGVTQSPTHLIKTRGQQVTLRCSPKSGHDTVSWYQQALGQGPQFIFQYYEEEERQRGNFPDRFSGHQFPNYSSELNVNALLLGDSALYLCASSLRGINYEQYFGPGTRLTVT.

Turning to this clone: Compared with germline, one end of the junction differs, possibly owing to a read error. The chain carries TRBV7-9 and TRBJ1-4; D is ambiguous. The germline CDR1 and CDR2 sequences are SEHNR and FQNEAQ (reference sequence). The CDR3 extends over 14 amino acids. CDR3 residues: CASILAVGREKLFF. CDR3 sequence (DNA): TGTGCCAGCATCTTAGCGGTGGGGAGGGAAAAACTGTTTTTT.

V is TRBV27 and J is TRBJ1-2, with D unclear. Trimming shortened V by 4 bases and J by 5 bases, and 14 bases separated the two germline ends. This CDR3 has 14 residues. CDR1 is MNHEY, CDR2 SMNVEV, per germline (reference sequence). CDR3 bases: TGTGCCAGCAGTTCCGACATGCCTGGGTATGGCTACACCTTC. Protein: CASSSDMPGYGYTF.

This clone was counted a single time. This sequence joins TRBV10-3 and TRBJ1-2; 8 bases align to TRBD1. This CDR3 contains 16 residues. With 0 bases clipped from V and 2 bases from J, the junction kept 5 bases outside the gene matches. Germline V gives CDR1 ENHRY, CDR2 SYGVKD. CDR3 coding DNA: TGTGCCATCAGTGAGTCGACAGGGACAGGCAACTATGGCTACACCTTC. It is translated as CAISESTGTGNYGYTF.

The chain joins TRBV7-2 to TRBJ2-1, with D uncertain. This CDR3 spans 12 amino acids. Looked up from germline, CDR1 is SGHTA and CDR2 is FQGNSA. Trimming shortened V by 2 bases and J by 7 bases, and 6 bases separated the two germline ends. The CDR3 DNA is TGTGCCAGCAGCTTACAGTCTAATGAGCAGTTCTTC. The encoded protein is CASSLQSNEQFF.

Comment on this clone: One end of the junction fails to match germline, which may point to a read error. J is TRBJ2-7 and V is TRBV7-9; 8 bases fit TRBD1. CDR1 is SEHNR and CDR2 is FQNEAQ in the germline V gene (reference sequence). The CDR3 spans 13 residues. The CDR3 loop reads CSSSRGQGYEQYF. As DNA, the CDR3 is TGTTCCAGCAGTCGTGGACAGGGATACGAGCAGTACTTC.